The rows below give T cell receptor beta chains drawn from one sample of a study of type 1 regulatory T cells. TCRdb processed the reads anew with MiXCR; each CDR3 protein has one entry. The table records approximately 90,000 distinct CDR3 sequences, around a third of them present only once. The sequencing sample was made of CD4+ T cells, either the whole sample or a sorted fraction (not recorded which). The receptors here all came from a human donor in good health. Each CDR3 is given with its conserved first and last residue. Fields, in order: V gene, D gene, J gene, clone size, CDR3 DNA, CDR3 protein. The D gene is left open where the match is weak. A row's size may be missing; if present it is once, few, many or a size class.

TRBV10-3,.,TRBJ1-2,few,TGTGCCATCAGTGGGGAAGAGGACGGCTACACCTTC,CAISGEEDGYTF
TRBV7-3,TRBD2,TRBJ2-5,few,TGTGCCAGCAGCTTAGGGAGACTAGCGGGGCCCCAAGAGACCCAGTACTTC,CASSLGRLAGPQETQYF
TRBV20-1,TRBD1,TRBJ2-7,.,TGCAGTGCTGGGACAGGGATAAATTACGAGCAGTACTTC,CSAGTGINYEQYF
TRBV5-1,.,TRBJ2-2,few,TGCGCCAGCAGCTTGGAATCAGCTCTGGGGGAGCTGTTTTTT,CASSLESALGELFF
TRBV20-1,TRBD1,TRBJ1-4,.,TGCAGTACTAAAGACAGGGTTCAAAGCGAAAAACTGTTTTTT,CSTKDRVQSEKLFF
TRBV10-2,TRBD2,TRBJ2-3,few,TGCGCCAGCAAAGGGACTAGCGGGATCACAGATACGCAGTATTTT,CASKGTSGITDTQYF
TRBV7-2,.,TRBJ2-7,.,TGTGCCAGCAGTCAACACTACCGCTCCTACGAGCAGTACTTC,CASSQHYRSYEQYF
TRBV20-1,.,TRBJ1-2,.,TGCAGCACTTCCAGGGGATTGTTTGGCTACACCTTC,CSTSRGLFGYTF
TRBV5-1,TRBD1,TRBJ2-7,.,TGCGCCAGCAGCCGGACAGGGGACGAGCAGTACTTC,CASSRTGDEQYF
TRBV19,.,TRBJ2-1,.,TGTGCCAGTAGTTACGGGAGACAGGGTTGGAATGAGCAGTTCTTC,CASSYGRQGWNEQFF
TRBV12-3/TRBV12-4,.,TRBJ2-7,few,TGTGCCAGCAGTTCAGGCGGCGAGCAGTACTTC,CASSSGGEQYF
TRBV4-3,.,TRBJ2-1,few,TGCGCCAGCAGCCAAGTTTGGGTACCCTCCAGTAATGAGCAGTTCTTC,CASSQVWVPSSNEQFF
TRBV7-8,TRBD1,TRBJ2-5,.,TGTGCCAGCAGCTTAGTATCAGGGGGCCGAGAGACCCAGTACTTC,CASSLVSGGRETQYF
TRBV11-2,TRBD2,TRBJ2-1,.,TGTGCCAGCAGCTTAGATCGGGAGGGGTTCGATGAGCAGTTCTTC,CASSLDREGFDEQFF
TRBV12-3/TRBV12-4,TRBD2,TRBJ2-5,few,TGTGCCAGCAGTGATAGCGGGAGTGGCGGACAAGAGACCCAGTACTTC,CASSDSGSGGQETQYF
TRBV20-1,.,TRBJ2-1,few,TGCAGTGCTAGATCCGGCCAAAATGGGGAGCAGTTCTTC,CSARSGQNGEQFF
TRBV7-2,.,TRBJ2-5,few,TGTGCCAGCAGCTTAGCCAGGGATCAGACCCAGTACTTC,CASSLARDQTQYF